This T cell receptor (beta chain) was retrieved from a study of blood T cell repertoires in COVID-19 (dated by TCRdb to the early 2020s). Looking at the study overall: Collaborator samples came from the United States, Italy and Spain and covered acute and convalescent phases of COVID-19. The material from the prospective study consisted of cDNA or gDNA derived from T cells, B-cell-depleted T cells, or PBMCs. Subjects who had been exposed to COVID-19, were actively infected with it, or had recovered from it provided the deeply sampled blood TCRbeta repertoires that made up the dataset. The repertoires were made available in a free public database intended to serve as a resource for research on the immune response to SARS-CoV-2. The samples were drawn from the first 160 participants of the ongoing ImmuneRACE study and from 950 to 1,500 subjects provided by 6 global collaborators. Nearly every sample came with metadata listing a de-identified subject ID, COVID-19 status, age in years and sex. Where available, HLA class I and class II types were obtained from metadata supplied by the sample provider rather than from assay-based typing.

What the study reported, not specific to this receptor: Clinical and demographic metadata were provided uncurated, with the amount varying by source and participant.

One collaborating source in Seattle enrolled patients while the patients were actively infected and followed the patients over time throughout the course of disease. The collaborating institutions used their own protocols to collect whole blood in K2EDTA tubes. For TCRbeta analysis, collaborators shipped samples in one of three forms: frozen whole blood, isolated PBMCs, or DNA extracted from either of those sample types. TCRbeta CDR3 regions were amplified from genomic DNA by means of the immunoSEQ Assay, a bias-controlled multiplex PCR. The authors' pipeline ran thus. Within the assay, amplification of reference gene primers was used to estimate how many nucleated cells each sample contained. To quantify the absolute abundance of each unique TCRbeta CDR3 rearrangement, sequence reads were collapsed and filtered. For each sample, productive Simpson clonality was calculated as the square root of Simpson's diversity index over productive rearrangements. TCRdb stores this immuneACCESS table with in-frame sequences only. Part of the clones is absent; in the studies checked, under half of the shortfall reflects unresolved V genes, and no reason is known for the rest. V, J and clone size are those of that table, while D and trimming were read from the DNA. This sample lists under 450,000 clones; about 91% were detected once. 1.5% to 1.8% of the sample goes to the ten largest clones.

Notes on this clone: This receptor's antigen is unknown. Nothing much larger sits one base from this clone, and base qualities are not available.

The sample comprised peripheral blood. This receptor was obtained from a woman in her forties with COVID-19, enrolled during active disease.

The DNA reads as follows: TGTGCCAGCATCCGCTGGGGGGATGAGCAGTTCTTC. It specifies CASIRWGDEQFF. The V and J genes are TRBV6-5 and TRBJ2-1, with TRBD2 tentatively as D gene (6 bases match). Relative to germline, V is 7 bases shorter and J is 8 bases shorter, with 12 bases between their ends. According to the germline V gene, CDR1 reads MNHEY and CDR2 reads SVGAGI. Including cysteine and phenylalanine, the CDR3 has 12 amino acids. Only CDR3 DNA remains: 36 bases, in frame from the first base.